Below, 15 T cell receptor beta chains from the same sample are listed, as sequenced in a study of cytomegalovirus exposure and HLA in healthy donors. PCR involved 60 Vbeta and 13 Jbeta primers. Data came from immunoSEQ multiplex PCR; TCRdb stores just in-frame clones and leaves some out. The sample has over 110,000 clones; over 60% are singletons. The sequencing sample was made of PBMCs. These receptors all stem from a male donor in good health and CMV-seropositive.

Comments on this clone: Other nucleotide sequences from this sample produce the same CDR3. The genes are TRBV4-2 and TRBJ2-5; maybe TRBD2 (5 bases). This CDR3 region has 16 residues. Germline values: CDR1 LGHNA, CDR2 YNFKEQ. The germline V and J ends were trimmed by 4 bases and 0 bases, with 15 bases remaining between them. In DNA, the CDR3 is TGTGCCAGCAGCCTGACGAAGCGGACGGACCAAGAGACCCAGTACTTC. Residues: CASSLTKRTDQETQYF.

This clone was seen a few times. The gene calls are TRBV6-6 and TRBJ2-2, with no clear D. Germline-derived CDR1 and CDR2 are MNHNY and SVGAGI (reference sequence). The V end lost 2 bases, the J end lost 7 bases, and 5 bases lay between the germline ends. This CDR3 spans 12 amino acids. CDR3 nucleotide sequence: TGTGCCAGCAGTTACGCCGGCGGGGAGCTGTTTTTT. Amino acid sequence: CASSYAGGELFF.

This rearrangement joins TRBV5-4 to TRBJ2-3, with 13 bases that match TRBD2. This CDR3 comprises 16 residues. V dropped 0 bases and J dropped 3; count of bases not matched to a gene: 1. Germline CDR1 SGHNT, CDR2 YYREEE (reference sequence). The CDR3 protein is CASSLGTSGRTDTQYF. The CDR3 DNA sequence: TGTGCCAGCAGCTTGGGGACTAGCGGGAGAACAGATACGCAGTATTTT.

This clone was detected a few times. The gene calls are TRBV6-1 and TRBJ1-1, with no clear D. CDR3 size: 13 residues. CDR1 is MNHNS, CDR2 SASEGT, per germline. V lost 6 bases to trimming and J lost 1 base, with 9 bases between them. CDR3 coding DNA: TGTGCCAGCAGCACCACAGAGAACACTGAAGCTTTCTTT. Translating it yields CASSTTENTEAFF.

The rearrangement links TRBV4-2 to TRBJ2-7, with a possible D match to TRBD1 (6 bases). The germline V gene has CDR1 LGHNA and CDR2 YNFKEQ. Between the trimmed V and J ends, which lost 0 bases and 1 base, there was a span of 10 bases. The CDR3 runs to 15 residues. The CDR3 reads CASSQEAQGSYEQYF. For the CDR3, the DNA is TGTGCCAGCAGCCAAGAGGCACAGGGTTCCTACGAGCAGTACTTC.

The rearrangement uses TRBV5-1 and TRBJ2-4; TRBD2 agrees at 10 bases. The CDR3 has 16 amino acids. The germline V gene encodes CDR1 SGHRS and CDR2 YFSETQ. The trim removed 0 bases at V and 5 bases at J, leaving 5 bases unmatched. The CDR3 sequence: CASSLESGRGENIQYF. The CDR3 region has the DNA TGCGCCAGCAGCTTGGAAAGCGGGAGGGGGGAAAACATTCAGTACTTC.

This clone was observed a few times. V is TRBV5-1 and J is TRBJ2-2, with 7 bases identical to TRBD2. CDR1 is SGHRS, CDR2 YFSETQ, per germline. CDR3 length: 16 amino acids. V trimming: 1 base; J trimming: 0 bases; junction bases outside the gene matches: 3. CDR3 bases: TGCGCCAGCAGCTTGCGTCTAGCGGCGAACACCGGGGAGCTGTTTTTT. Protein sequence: CASSLRLAANTGELFF.

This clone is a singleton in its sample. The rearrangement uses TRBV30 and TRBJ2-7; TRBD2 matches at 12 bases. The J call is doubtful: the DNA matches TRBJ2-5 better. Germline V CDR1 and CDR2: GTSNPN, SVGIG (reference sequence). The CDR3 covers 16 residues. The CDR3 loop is CAWSPQLAGGRETQYF. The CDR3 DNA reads TGTGCCTGGAGTCCTCAACTAGCGGGAGGTCGAGAGACCCAGTACTTC.

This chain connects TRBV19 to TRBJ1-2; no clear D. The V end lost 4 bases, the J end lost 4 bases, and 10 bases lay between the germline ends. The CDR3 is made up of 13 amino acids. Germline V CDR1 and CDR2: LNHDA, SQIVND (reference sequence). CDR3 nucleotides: TGTGCCAGTAGTACCAGGAACCTCTATGGCTACACCTTC. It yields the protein CASSTRNLYGYTF.

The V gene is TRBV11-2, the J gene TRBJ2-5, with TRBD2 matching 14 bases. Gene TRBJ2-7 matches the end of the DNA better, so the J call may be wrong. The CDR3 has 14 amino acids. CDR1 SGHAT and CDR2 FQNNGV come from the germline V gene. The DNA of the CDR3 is TGTGCCAGCAGCTTGACTAGCGGGGGGGCCGAGCAGTACTTC. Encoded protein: CASSLTSGGAEQYF.

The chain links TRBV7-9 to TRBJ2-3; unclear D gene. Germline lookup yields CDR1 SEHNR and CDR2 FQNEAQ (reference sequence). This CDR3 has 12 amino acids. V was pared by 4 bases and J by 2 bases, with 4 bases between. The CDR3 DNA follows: TGTGCCAGCAGCTCGTTCACAGATACGCAGTATTTT. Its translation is CASSSFTDTQYF.

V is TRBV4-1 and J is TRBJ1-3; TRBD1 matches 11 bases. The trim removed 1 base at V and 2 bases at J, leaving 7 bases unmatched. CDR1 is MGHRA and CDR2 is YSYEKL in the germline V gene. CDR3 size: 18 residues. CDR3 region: CASSQGGQGVLAGNTIYF. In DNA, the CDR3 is TGCGCCAGCAGCCAAGGGGGACAGGGGGTCCTAGCTGGAAACACCATATATTTT.

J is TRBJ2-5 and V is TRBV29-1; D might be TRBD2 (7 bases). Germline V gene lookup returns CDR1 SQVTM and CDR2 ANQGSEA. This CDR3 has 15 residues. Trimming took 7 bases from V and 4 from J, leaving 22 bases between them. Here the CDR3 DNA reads TGCAGCGGGGGGAGGGGGAGTATGGGTAGAGAGACCCAGTACTTC. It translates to CSGGRGSMGRETQYF.

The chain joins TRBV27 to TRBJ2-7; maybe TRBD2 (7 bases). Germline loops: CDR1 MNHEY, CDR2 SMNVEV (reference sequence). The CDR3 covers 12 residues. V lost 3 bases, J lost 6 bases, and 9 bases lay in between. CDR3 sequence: CASSFGGAEQYF. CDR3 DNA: TGTGCCAGCAGTTTTGGGGGGGCCGAGCAGTACTTC.

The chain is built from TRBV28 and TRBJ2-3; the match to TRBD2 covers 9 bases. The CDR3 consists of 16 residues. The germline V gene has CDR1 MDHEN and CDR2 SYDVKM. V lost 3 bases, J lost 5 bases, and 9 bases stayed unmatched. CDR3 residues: CASSLGLAGVGDTQYF. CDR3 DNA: TGTGCCAGCAGTTTGGGTTTAGCGGGAGTAGGAGATACGCAGTATTTT.